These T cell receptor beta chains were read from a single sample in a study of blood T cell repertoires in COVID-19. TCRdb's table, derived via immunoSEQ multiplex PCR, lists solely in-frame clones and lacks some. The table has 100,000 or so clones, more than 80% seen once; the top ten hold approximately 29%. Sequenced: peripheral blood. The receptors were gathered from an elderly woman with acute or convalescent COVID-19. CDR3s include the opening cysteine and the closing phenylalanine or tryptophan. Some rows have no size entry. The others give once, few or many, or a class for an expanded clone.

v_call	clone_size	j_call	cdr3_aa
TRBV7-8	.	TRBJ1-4	CASSVSWGVTEKLFF
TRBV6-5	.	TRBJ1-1	CASRPYDRVNTEAFF
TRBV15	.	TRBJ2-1	CATSRGGTSGVRNEQFF
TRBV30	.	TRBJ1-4	CAWSEDPQGQGYNEKLFF
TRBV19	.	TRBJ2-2	CASSDIDRRYTGELFF
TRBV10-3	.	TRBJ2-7	CAISESRGEQYF
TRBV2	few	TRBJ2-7	CASINQAGWYEQYF
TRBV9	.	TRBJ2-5	CASSVAVGETQYF
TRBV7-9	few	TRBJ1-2	CASSLGPGLHGYTF
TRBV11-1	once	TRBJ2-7	CASSLESVESLYEQYF
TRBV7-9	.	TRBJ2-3	CASSLGGGTGRTDTQYF
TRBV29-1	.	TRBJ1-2	CSVRLAGYTF
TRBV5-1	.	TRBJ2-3	CASSPGGSGGGTDTQYF
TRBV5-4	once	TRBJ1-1	CASSFGQGRTEAFF
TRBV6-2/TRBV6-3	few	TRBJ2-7	CASSGQGSYEQYF
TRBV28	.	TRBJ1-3	CASSSAGQGTGNTIYF
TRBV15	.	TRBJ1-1	CATSRHRGSEAFF
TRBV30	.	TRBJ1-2	CAWSGTGGNLYGYTF
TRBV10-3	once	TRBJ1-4	CAISEGRANEKLFF
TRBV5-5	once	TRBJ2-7	CASSLGQGQLYEQYF
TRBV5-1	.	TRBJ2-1	CASSSLAGVSSYNEQFF
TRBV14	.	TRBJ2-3	CASSQVAARTDTQYF
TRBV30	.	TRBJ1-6	CAWSVAEYNSPLHF
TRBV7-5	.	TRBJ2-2	CVRSLLVFMFEGGRGTGELFF
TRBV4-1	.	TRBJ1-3	CASSQAGQYFSGNTIYF
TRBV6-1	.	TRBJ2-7	CATAGTFLEEQYF
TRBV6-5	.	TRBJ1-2	CASSSQGSYGYTF
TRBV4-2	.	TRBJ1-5	CASRGTGRHQPQHF
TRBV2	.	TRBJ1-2	CASSSGSYGYTF
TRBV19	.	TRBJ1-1	CASSMRGRDTEAFF
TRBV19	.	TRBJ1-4	CASSIRRRQAPNEKLFF
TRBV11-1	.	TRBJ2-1	CASSLGGGASYNEQFF
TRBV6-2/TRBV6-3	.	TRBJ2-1	CASSYPTTRQGGNEQFF
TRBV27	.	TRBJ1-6	CASRQGGRLVSPLHF
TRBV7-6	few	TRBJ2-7	CASSITGMGEQYF
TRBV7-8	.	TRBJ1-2	CASTLTGGATGGYTF
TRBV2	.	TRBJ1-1	CASSDGVPRTTEAIF
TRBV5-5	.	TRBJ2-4	CASSLTGSQAKNIQYF
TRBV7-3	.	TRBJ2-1	CASSSSGSGGRYNEQFF
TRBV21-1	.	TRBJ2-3	CASSKDAGQHDRQYF
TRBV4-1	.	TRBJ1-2	CASSLLDWQRDGYTF